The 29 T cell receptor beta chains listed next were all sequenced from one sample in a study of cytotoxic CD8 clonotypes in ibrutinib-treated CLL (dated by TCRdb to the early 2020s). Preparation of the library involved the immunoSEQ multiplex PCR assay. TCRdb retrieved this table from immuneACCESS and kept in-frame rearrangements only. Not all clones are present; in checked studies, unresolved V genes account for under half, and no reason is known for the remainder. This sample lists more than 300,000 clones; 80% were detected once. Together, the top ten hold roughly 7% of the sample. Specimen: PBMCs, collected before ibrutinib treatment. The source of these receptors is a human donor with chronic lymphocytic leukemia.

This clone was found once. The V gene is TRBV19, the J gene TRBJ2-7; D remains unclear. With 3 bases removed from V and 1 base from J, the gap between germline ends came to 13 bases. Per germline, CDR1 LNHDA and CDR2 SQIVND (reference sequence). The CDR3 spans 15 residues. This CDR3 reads CASSIRMFDSYEQYF. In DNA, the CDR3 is TGTGCCAGTAGTATTCGCATGTTTGATTCCTACGAGCAGTACTTC.

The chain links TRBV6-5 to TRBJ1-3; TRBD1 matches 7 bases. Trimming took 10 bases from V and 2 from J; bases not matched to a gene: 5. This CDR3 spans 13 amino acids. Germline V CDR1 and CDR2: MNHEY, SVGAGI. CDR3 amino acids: CAIYDRAGNTIYF. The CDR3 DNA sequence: TGTGCCATTTACGACAGGGCTGGAAACACCATATATTTT.

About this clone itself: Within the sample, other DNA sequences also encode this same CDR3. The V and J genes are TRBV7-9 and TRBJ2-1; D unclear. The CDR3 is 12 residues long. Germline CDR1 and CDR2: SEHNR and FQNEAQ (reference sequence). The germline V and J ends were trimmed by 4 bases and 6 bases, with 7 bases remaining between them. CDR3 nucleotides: TGTGCCAGCAGCTCATCCGGCAATGAGCAGTTCTTC. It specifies CASSSSGNEQFF. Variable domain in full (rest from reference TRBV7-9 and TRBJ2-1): DTGVSQNPRHKITKRGQNVTFRCDPISEHNRLYWYRQTLGQGPEFLTYFQNEAQLEKSRLLSDRFSAERPKGSFSTLEIQRTEQGDSAMYLCASSSSGNEQFFGPGTRLTVL.

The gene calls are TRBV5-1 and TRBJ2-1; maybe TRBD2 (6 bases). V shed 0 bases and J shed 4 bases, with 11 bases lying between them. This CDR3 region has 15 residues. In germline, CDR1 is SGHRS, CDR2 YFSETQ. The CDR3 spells CASSLASGAYNEQFF. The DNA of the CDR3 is TGCGCCAGCAGCTTGGCGTCGGGAGCGTACAATGAGCAGTTCTTC. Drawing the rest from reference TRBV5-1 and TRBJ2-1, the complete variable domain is KAGVTQTPRYLIKTRGQQVTLSCSPISGHRSVSWYQQTPGQGLQFLFEYFSETQRNKGNFPGRFSGRQFSNSRSEMNVSTLELGDSALYLCASSLASGAYNEQFFGPGTRLTVL.

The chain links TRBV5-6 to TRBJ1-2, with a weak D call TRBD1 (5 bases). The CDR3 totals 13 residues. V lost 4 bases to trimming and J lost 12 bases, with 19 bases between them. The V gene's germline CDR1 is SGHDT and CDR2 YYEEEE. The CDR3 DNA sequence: TGTGCCAGCAGCCAAGGTGGGGCAAAGCATAACACCTTC. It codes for CASSQGGAKHNTF.

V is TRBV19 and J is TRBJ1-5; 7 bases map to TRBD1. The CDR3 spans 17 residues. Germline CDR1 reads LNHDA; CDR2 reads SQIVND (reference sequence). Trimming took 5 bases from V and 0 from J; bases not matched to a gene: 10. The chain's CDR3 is CASSFRTGRLSNQPQHF. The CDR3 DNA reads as TGTGCCAGTAGTTTCCGGACAGGAAGGCTTAGCAATCAGCCCCAGCATTTT.

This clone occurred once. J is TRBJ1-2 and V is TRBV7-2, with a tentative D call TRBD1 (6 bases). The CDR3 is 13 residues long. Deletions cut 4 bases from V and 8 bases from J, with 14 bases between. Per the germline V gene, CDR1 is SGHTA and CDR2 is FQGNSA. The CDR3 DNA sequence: TGTGCCAGCAGCTCCTACTCTACAGGGGGCTACACCTTC. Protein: CASSSYSTGGYTF.

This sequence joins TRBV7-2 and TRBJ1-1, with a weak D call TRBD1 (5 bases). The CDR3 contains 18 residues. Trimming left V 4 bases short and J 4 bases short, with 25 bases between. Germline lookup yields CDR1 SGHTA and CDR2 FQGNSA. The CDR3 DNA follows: TGTGCCAGCAGCTCCAGGGTGGGTTACGGGTTCAAGGGCACTGAAGCTTTCTTT. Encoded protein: CASSSRVGYGFKGTEAFF.

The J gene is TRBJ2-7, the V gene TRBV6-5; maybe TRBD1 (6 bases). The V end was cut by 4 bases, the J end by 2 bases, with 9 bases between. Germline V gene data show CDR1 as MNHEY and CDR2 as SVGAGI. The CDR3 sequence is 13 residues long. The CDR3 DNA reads TGTGCCAGCAGTTGGGACAAGACCTACGAGCAGTACTTC. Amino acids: CASSWDKTYEQYF.

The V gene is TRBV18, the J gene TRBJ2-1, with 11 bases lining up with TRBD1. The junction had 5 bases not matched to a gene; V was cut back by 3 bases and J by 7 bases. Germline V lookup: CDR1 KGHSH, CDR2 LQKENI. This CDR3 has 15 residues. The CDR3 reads CASSPGQGVRNEQFF. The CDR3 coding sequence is TGTGCCAGCTCACCGGGACAGGGGGTCCGGAATGAGCAGTTCTTC.

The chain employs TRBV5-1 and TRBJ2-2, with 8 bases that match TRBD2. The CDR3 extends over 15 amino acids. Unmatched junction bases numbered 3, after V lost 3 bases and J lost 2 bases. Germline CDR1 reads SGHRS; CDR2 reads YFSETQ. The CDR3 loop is CASSWTSTNTGELFF. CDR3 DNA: TGCGCCAGCAGCTGGACTAGCACTAACACCGGGGAGCTGTTTTTT.

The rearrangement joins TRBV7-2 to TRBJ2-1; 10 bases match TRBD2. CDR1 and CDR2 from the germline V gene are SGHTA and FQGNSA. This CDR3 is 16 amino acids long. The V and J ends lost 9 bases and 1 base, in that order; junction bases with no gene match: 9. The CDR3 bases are TGTGCCAGTAGGAGGGTAGCGGGAGGATCCTACAATGAGCAGTTCTTC. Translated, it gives CASRRVAGGSYNEQFF. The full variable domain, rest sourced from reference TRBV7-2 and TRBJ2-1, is GAGVSQSPSNKVTEKGKDVELRCDPISGHTALYWYRQSLGQGLEFLIYFQGNSAPDKSGLPSDRFSAERTGGSVSTLTIQRTQQEDSAVYLCASRRVAGGSYNEQFFGPGTRLTVL.

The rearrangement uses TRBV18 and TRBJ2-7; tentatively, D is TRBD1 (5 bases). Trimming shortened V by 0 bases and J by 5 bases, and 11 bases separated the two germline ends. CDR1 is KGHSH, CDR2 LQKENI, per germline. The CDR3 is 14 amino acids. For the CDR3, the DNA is TGTGCCAGCTCACCACCATTAGGGGCCCACGAGCAGTACTTC. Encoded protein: CASSPPLGAHEQYF.

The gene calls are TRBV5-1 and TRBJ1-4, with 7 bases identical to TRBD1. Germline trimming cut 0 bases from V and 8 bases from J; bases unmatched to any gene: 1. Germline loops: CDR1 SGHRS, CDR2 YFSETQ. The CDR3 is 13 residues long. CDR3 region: CASSLGQGEKLFF. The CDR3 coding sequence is TGCGCCAGCAGCTTGGGACAGGGCGAAAAACTGTTTTTT.

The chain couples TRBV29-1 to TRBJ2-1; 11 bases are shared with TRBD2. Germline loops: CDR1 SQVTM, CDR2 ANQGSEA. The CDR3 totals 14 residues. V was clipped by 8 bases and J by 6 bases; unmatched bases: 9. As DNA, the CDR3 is TGCAGCCTCTGGGGTAGCGGGAGGGCCAATGAGCAGTTCTTC. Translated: CSLWGSGRANEQFF.

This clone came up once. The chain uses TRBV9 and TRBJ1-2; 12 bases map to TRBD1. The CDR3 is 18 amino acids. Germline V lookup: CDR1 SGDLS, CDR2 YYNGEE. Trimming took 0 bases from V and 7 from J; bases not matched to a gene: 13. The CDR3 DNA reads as TGTGCCAGCAGCGTAGGTCGACCGCGGGGACAGGGGGCAACTGGCTACACCTTC. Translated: CASSVGRPRGQGATGYTF.

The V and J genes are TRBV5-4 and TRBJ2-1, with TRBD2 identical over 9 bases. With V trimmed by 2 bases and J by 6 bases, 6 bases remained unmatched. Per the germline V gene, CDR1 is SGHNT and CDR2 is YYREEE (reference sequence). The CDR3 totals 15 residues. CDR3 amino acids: CASSFAGGISNEQFF. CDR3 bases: TGTGCCAGCAGCTTTGCGGGAGGGATTAGCAATGAGCAGTTCTTC. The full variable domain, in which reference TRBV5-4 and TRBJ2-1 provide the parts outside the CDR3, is ETGVTQSPTHLIKTRGQQVTLRCSSQSGHNTVSWYQQALGQGPQFIFQYYREEENGRGNFPPRFSGLQFPNYSSELNVNALELDDSALYLCASSFAGGISNEQFFGPGTRLTVL.

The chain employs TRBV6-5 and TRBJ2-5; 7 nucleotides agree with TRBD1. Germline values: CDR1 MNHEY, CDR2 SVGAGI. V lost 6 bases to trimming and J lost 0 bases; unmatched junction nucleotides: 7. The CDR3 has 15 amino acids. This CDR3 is CASSPDGTDQETQYF. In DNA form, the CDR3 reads TGTGCCAGCAGCCCGGACGGGACAGACCAAGAGACCCAGTACTTC.

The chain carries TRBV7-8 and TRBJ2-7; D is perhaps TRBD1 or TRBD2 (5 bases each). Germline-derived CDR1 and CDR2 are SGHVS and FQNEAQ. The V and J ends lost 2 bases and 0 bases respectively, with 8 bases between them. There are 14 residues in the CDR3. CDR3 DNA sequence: TGTGCCAGCAGCTTACGGGACCCCTCCTACGAGCAGTACTTC. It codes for CASSLRDPSYEQYF.

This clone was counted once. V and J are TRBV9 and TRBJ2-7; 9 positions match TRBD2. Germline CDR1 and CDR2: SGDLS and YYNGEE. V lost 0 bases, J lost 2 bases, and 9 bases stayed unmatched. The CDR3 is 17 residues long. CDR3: CASSVGGGVTATYEQYF. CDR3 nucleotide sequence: TGTGCCAGCAGCGTAGGCGGGGGGGTGACAGCCACCTACGAGCAGTACTTC.

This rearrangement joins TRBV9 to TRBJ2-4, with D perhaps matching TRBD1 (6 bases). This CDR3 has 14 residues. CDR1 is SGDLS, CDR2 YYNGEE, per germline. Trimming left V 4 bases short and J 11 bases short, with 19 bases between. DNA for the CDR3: TGTGCCAGCAGCACTACGCAAGGGGGTCTGTTTCAGTACTTC. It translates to CASSTTQGGLFQYF.

Written as DNA, the CDR3 is TGTGCCAGCAGTTCCATACAGCTCTGGAGAGTCTACGAGCAGTACTTC. This gives the protein CASSSIQLWRVYEQYF. The rearrangement joins TRBV28 to TRBJ2-7; D unclear. V was shortened by 4 bases and J by 3 bases, with 19 bases between the two germline ends. The CDR3 length is 16 residues. Germline CDR1 MDHEN, CDR2 SYDVKM.

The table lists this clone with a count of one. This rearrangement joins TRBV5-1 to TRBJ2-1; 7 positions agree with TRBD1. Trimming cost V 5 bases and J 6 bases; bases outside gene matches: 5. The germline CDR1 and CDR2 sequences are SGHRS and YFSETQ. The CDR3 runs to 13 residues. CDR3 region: CASSEGGSNEQFF. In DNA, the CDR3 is TGCGCCAGCAGTGAAGGGGGCTCCAATGAGCAGTTCTTC.

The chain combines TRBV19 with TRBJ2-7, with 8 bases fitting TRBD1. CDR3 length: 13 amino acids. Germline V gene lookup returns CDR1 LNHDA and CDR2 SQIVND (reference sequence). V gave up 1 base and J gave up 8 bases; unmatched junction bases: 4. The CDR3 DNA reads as TGTGCCAGTAGTATAGGACAGGGGCAAAAGCAGTACTTC. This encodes CASSIGQGQKQYF.

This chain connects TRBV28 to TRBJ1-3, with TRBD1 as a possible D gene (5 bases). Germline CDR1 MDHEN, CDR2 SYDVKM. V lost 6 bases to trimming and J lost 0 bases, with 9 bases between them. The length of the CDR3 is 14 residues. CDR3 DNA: TGTGCCAGCAGCCGACAGAGCTCTGGAAACACCATATATTTT. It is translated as CASSRQSSGNTIYF. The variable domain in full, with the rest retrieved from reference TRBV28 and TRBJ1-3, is DVKVTQSSRYLVKRTGEKVFLECVQDMDHENMFWYRQDPGLGLRLIYFSYDVKMKEKGDIPEGYSVSREKKERFSLILESASTNQTSMYLCASSRQSSGNTIYFGEGSWLTVV.

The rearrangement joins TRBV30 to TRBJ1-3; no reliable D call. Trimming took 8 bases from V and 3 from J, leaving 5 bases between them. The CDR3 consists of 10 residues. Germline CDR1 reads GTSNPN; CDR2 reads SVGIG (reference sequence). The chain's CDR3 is CAGGGNTIYF. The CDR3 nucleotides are TGTGCCGGAGGTGGAAACACCATATATTTT.

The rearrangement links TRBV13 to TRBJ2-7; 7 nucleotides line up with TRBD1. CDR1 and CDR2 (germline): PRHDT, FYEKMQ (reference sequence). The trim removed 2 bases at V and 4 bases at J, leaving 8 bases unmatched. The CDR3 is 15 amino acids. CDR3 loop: CASSLRGQGLYEQYF. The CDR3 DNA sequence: TGTGCCAGCAGCTTAAGGGGGCAGGGGCTGTACGAGCAGTACTTC.

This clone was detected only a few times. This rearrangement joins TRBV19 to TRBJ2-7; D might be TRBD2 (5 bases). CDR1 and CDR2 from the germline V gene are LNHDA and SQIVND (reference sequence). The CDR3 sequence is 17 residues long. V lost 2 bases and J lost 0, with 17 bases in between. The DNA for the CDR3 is TGTGCCAGTAGTATATGGGTTGGCGGACTCTTCTCCTACGAGCAGTACTTC. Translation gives CASSIWVGGLFSYEQYF.

The CDR3 sequence is CASSGTGTGPYEQYF. As DNA, the CDR3 is TGTGCCAGCAGCGGAACCGGGACAGGACCCTACGAGCAGTACTTC. The genes are TRBV5-4 and TRBJ2-7, with 8 bases that match TRBD1. V gave up 4 bases and J gave up 2 bases; unmatched junction bases: 8. CDR1 is SGHNT and CDR2 is YYREEE in the germline V gene (reference sequence). The CDR3 loop spans 15 amino acids.